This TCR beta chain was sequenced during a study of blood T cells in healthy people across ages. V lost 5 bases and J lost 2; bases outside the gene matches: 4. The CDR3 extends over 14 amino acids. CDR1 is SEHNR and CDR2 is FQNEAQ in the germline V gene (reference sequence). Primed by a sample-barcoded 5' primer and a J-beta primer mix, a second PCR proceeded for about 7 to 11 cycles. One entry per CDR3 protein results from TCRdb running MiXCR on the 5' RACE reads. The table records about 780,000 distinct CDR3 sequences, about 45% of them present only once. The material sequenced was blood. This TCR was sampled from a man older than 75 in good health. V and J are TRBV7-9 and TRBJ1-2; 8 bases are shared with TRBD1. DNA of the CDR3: TGTGCCAGCAGCAGGGACAGGCCGAACTATGGCTACACCTTC. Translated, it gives CASSRDRPNYGYTF. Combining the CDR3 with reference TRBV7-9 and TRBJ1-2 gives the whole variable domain DTGVSQNPRHKITKRGQNVTFRCDPISEHNRLYWYRQTLGQGPEFLTYFQNEAQLEKSRLLSDRFSAERPKGSFSTLEIQRTEQGDSAMYLCASSRDRPNYGYTFGSGTRLTVV.